The 7 T cell receptor beta chains reported below all come from one sample, sequenced in a study of blood T cell repertoires in COVID-19. Clones were sequenced by immunoSEQ multiplex PCR, and TCRdb holds only the in-frame ones, with some missing. The sample holds approximately 140,000 clones, 75% to 90% seen once. The specimen sequenced was peripheral blood. These receptors were collected from a woman aged 55-70 years with active or convalescent COVID-19.

The V and J genes are TRBV5-5 and TRBJ1-2, with D maybe TRBD1 (5 bases). The germline V gene encodes CDR1 SGHKS and CDR2 YYEKEE (reference sequence). Trimming pared 3 bases from V and 7 bases from J, leaving 19 bases between. CDR3 size: 15 residues. DNA of the CDR3: TGTGCCAGCAGCTGGGACGGTGGCGGGGAGGGTGGCTACACCTTC. Translating it yields CASSWDGGGEGGYTF. Full variable domain (remainder filled in from reference TRBV5-5 and TRBJ1-2): DAGVTQSPTHLIKTRGQQVTLRCSPISGHKSVSWYQQVLGQGPQFIFQYYEKEERGRGNFPDRFSARQFPNYSSELNVNALLLGDSALYLCASSWDGGGEGGYTFGSGTRLTVV.

The chain uses TRBV6-5 and TRBJ1-1, with 8 bases lining up with TRBD1. The CDR3 length is 15 residues. Germline V gene data show CDR1 as MNHEY and CDR2 as SVGAGI. Trimming took 5 bases from V and 3 from J; bases not matched to a gene: 8. CDR3 bases: TGTGCCAGCAGTCTTGGGGCAGGGGGCGACACTGAAGCTTTCTTT. Protein: CASSLGAGGDTEAFF.

This clone was seen once. The rearrangement links TRBV6-6 to TRBJ1-5; D not certain. CDR1 is MNHNY, CDR2 SVGAGI, per germline (reference sequence). This CDR3 has 14 amino acids. Trimming removed 0 bases from V and 7 bases from J, with 10 bases in between. The CDR3 DNA reads as TGTGCCAGCAGTTACTCAGAGGGAGGACAGCCCCAGCATTTT. It translates to CASSYSEGGQPQHF.

This clone was seen only once. The J gene is TRBJ2-5, the V gene TRBV1; TRBD2, as called in the table, went unchecked against the DNA. TRBV1 is tagged as a pseudogene. The CDR3 contains 17 residues. Here the CDR3 DNA reads TGCACCAGCAGCCAAGTAATCGGGGGAGCTTCGGGGGAGACCCAGTACTTC. This gives the protein CTSSQVIGGASGETQYF.

The chain couples TRBV23-1 to TRBJ1-2, with TRBD1 as a possible D gene (6 bases). TRBV23-1 is an ORF for which the function is uncertain. The CDR3 contains 16 residues. Trimming stripped 3 bases from V and 6 bases from J, with 20 bases between. For the CDR3, the DNA is TGCGCCAGCAGTCAGAACAGGGACGCATCGACCGATGGCTACACCTTC. Its protein is CASSQNRDASTDGYTF.

The chain combines TRBV6-2 or TRBV6-3 with TRBJ2-1; 8 bases map to TRBD2. Trimming removed 6 bases from V and 7 bases from J; junction bases left unmatched: 11. The CDR3 has 15 residues. CDR1 MNHEY and CDR2 SVGEGT come from the germline V gene. The CDR3 here is CASSPRGGGGNEQFF. For the CDR3, the DNA is TGTGCCAGCAGCCCCCGGGGGGGCGGGGGGAATGAGCAGTTCTTC.

The rearrangement uses TRBV6-5 and TRBJ1-2; TRBD1 aligns across 9 bases. The length of the CDR3 is 15 residues. Germline V gene data show CDR1 as MNHEY and CDR2 as SVGAGI. J was trimmed by 3 bases and V by 2 bases; bases with no gene match: 4. The CDR3 coding sequence is TGTGCCAGCAGTTACCCGGGACAGGGTTACTATGGCTACACCTTC. It translates to CASSYPGQGYYGYTF.